Below are 9 T cell receptor beta chains sequenced from a single sample in a study of neoadjuvant anti-PD-1 for oral cavity cancer. Sequencing was performed with immunoSEQ multiplex PCR; in TCRdb, only in-frame clones are kept and a portion is missing. The sample comprises some 16,000 clones, approximately 68% of which are singletons, and around 2.8% rests with the top ten. This specimen consisted of PBMCs, obtained before nivolumab (anti-PD-1) treatment. The receptors derive from a person between 40 and 85 years old with oral cavity squamous cell carcinoma.

The gene calls are TRBV16 and TRBJ2-2; 7 nucleotides agree with TRBD1. Germline lookup yields CDR1 KGHSY and CDR2 FQNENV. This CDR3 region has 18 residues. Germline trimming cut 2 bases from V and 1 base from J; bases unmatched to any gene: 10. In nucleotides, the CDR3 is TGTGCCAGCAGCCAAGACGCCTTGGGACAGCTGAACACCGGGGAGCTGTTTTTT. This codes for CASSQDALGQLNTGELFF.

This clone was seen once. This sequence joins TRBV4-1 and TRBJ2-1; D is uncertain. There are 15 residues in the CDR3. From germline, CDR1 is MGHRA and CDR2 YSYEKL. Trimming cost V 4 bases and J 2 bases, with 12 bases left between them. CDR3: CASSLGGVTYNEQFF. DNA for the CDR3: TGCGCCAGCAGCCTGGGTGGGGTAACCTACAATGAGCAGTTCTTC.

The rearrangement uses TRBV7-9 and TRBJ1-1; no reliable D call. V shed 2 bases and J shed 6 bases, with 10 bases lying between them. The CDR3 extends over 13 amino acids. Per germline, CDR1 SEHNR and CDR2 FQNEAQ (reference sequence). The CDR3 coding sequence is TGTGCCAGCAGCTTAAGCAACTCCCCTGAAGCTTTCTTT. Amino acids: CASSLSNSPEAFF.

A few counts support this clone. The chain is built from TRBV10-3 and TRBJ2-7, with 9 nucleotides matching TRBD1. This CDR3 region has 15 residues. Losses at the gene ends were 6 bases for V and 6 bases for J; bases not matched to a gene: 12. Germline CDR1 is ENHRY and CDR2 is SYGVKD. CDR3 DNA sequence: TGTGCCATCAGCCAAACAGGGGGCGCTCGGATCGAGCAGTACTTC. Residues: CAISQTGGARIEQYF.

This clone appeared a single time. This sequence joins TRBV5-6 and TRBJ2-3; maybe TRBD1 (6 bases). The CDR3 has 18 amino acids. V was shortened by 2 bases and J by 4 bases, with 23 bases between the two germline ends. Germline CDR1 and CDR2: SGHDT and YYEEEE. Written as DNA, the CDR3 is TGTGCCAGCAGCTTCGACAGGTACCTCTTCGAGTTTGCAGATACGCAGTATTTT. This gives the protein CASSFDRYLFEFADTQYF.

The V gene is TRBV5-1, the J gene TRBJ2-2, with 8 bases matching TRBD1. The germline CDR1 and CDR2 sequences are SGHRS and YFSETQ. With V trimmed by 0 bases and J by 9 bases, 7 bases remained unmatched. This CDR3 contains 15 residues. The CDR3 nucleotides are TGCGCCAGCAGCTTGGGGGGACAGGCATCCCGGGAGCTGTTTTTT. It specifies CASSLGGQASRELFF. Full variable domain (rest looked up from reference TRBV5-1 and TRBJ2-2): KAGVTQTPRYLIKTRGQQVTLSCSPISGHRSVSWYQQTPGQGLQFLFEYFSETQRNKGNFPGRFSGRQFSNSRSEMNVSTLELGDSALYLCASSLGGQASRELFFGEGSRLTVL.

The chain links TRBV6-5 to TRBJ2-1; TRBD1 matches 7 bases. V lost 0 bases, J lost 4 bases, and 6 bases stayed unmatched. The germline V gene has CDR1 MNHEY and CDR2 SVGAGI. The CDR3 is made up of 16 amino acids. The CDR3 loop reads CASSYSRGPQYNEQFF. Here the CDR3 DNA reads TGTGCCAGCAGTTACTCGAGGGGGCCTCAGTACAATGAGCAGTTCTTC.

The chain uses TRBV2 and TRBJ1-2, with D possibly being TRBD1 (5 bases). Per the germline V gene, CDR1 is SNHLY and CDR2 is FYNNEI. CDR3 length equals 14 residues. V was trimmed by 4 bases and J by 3 bases, leaving 12 bases between them. DNA for the CDR3: TGTGCCAGCAGTGCTGCAGGGCGGGACTATGGCTACACCTTC. Translated: CASSAAGRDYGYTF.

This rearrangement joins TRBV6-6 to TRBJ2-1, with 8 bases lining up with TRBD1. V shed 11 bases, J shed 0 bases, and the junction held 9 bases outside the gene matches. Per germline, CDR1 MNHNY and CDR2 SVGAGI (reference sequence). The CDR3 extends over 15 amino acids. CDR3 region: CAGSYRGSSYNEQFF. CDR3 nucleotides: TGTGCCGGATCCTACAGGGGGAGCTCCTACAATGAGCAGTTCTTC.